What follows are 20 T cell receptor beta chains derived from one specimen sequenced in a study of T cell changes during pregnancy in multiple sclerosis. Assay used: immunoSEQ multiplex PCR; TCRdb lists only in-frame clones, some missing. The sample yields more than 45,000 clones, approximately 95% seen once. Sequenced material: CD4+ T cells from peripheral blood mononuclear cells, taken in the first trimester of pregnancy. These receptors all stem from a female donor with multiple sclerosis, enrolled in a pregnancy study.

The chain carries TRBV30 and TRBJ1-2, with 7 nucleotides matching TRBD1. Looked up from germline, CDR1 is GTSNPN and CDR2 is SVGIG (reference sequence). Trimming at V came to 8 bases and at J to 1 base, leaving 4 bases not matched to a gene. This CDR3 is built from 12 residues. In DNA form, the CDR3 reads TGTGCCAGGGACAGCTATAACTATGGCTACACCTTC. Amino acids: CARDSYNYGYTF.

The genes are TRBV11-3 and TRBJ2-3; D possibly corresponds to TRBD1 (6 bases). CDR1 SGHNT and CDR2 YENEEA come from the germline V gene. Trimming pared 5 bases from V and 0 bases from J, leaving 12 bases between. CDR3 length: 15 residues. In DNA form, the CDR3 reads TGTGCCAGCAGCCCAGGGGTTACTAGCACAGATACGCAGTATTTT. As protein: CASSPGVTSTDTQYF.

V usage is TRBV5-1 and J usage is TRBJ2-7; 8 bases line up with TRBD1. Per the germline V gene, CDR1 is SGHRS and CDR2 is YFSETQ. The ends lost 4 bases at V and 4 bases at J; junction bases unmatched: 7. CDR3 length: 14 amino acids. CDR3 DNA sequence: TGCGCCAGCAGCCCAGGACAGGGACGTTACGAGCAGTACTTC. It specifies CASSPGQGRYEQYF.

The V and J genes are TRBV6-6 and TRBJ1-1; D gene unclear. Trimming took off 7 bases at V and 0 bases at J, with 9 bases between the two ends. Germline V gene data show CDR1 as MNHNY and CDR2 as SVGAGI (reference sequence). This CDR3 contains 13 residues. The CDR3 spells CASKLEMNTEAFF. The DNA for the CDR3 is TGTGCCAGCAAACTCGAGATGAACACTGAAGCTTTCTTT.

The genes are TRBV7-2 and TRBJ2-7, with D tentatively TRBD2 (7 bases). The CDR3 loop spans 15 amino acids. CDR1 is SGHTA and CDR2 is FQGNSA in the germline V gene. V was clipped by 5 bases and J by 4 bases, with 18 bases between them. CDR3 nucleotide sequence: TGTGCCAGCAGCCATCGAGGGGGGGGTGGTTACGAGCAGTACTTC. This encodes CASSHRGGGGYEQYF.

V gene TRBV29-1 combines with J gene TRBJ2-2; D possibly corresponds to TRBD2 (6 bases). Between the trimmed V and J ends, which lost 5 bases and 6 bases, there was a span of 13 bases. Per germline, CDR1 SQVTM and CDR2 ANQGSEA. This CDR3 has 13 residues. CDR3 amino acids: CSVTLWGAGELFF. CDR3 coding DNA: TGCAGCGTTACCTTATGGGGGGCCGGGGAGCTGTTTTTT.

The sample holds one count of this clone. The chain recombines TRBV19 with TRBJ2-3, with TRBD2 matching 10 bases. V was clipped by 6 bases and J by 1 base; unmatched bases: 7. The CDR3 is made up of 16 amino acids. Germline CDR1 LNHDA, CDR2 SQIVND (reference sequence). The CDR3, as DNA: TGTGCCAGTAGAGGGGTCGGGACTAGCGGCACAGATACGCAGTATTTT. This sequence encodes CASRGVGTSGTDTQYF.

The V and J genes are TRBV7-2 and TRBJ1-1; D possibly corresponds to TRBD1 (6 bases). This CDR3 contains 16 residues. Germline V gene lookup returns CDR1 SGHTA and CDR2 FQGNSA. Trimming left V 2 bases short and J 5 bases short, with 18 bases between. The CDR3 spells CASSLKGRPGATEAFF. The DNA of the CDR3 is TGTGCCAGCAGCTTAAAGGGACGTCCAGGGGCGACTGAAGCTTTCTTT.

This CDR3 reads CAWVWASGYTF. DNA for the CDR3: TGTGCCTGGGTTTGGGCGTCTGGCTACACCTTC. The chain has TRBV30 and TRBJ1-2; D is undetermined. From germline, CDR1 is GTSNPN and CDR2 SVGIG (reference sequence). V was clipped by 5 bases and J by 7 bases, with 11 bases between them. The CDR3 runs to 11 residues.

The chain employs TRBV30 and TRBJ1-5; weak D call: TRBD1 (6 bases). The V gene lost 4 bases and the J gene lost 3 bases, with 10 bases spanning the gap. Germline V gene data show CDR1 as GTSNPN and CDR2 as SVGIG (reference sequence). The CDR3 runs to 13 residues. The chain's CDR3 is CAWNRDINQPQHF. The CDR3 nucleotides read TGTGCCTGGAACAGGGACATCAATCAGCCCCAGCATTTT.

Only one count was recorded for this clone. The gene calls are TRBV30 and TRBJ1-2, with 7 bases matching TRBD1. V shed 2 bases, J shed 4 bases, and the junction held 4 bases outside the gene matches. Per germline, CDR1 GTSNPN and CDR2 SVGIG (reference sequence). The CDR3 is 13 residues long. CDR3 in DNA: TGTGCCTGGAGTTGGGGACAGCTCTATGGCTACACCTTC. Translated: CAWSWGQLYGYTF.

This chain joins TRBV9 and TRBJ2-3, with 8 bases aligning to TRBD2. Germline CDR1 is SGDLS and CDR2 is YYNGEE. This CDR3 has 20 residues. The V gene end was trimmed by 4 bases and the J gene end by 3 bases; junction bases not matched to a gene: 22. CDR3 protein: CASSPRSKRGPRLSTDTQYF. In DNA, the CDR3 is TGTGCCAGCAGCCCCCGGTCCAAGCGGGGGCCCCGATTGAGTACAGATACGCAGTATTTT. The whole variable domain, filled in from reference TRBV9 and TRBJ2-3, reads DSGVTQTPKHLITATGQRVTLRCSPRSGDLSVYWYQQSLDQGLQFLIQYYNGEERAKGNILERFSAQQFPDLHSELNLSSLELGDSALYFCASSPRSKRGPRLSTDTQYFGPGTRLTVL.

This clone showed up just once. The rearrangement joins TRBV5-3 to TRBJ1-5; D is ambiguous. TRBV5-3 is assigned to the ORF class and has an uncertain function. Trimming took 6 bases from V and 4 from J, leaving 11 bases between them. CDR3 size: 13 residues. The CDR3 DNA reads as TGTGCCAGAAACCTAGACGCAAATCAGCCCCAGCATTTT. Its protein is CARNLDANQPQHF.

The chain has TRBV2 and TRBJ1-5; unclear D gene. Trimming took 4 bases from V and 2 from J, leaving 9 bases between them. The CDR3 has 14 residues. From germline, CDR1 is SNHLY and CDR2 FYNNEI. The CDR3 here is CASSAESGNQPQHF. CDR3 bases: TGTGCCAGCAGTGCCGAGAGCGGCAATCAGCCCCAGCATTTT.

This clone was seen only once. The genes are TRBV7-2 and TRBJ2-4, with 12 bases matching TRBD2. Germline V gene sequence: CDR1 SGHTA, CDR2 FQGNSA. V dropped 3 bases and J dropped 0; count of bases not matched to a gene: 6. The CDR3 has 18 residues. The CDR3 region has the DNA TGTGCCAGCAGCTTTGGACTAGCGGGGACCAAAGCCAAAAACATTCAGTACTTC. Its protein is CASSFGLAGTKAKNIQYF.

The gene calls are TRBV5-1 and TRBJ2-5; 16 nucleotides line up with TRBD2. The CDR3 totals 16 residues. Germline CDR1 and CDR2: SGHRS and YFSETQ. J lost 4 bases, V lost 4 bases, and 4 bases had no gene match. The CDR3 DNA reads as TGCGCCAGCAGCAGCGGGACTAGCGGGGGGGCAGAGACCCAGTACTTC. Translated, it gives CASSSGTSGGAETQYF. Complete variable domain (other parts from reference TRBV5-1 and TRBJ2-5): KAGVTQTPRYLIKTRGQQVTLSCSPISGHRSVSWYQQTPGQGLQFLFEYFSETQRNKGNFPGRFSGRQFSNSRSEMNVSTLELGDSALYLCASSSGTSGGAETQYFGPGTRLLVL.

CDR3: CASSDRGHTDTQYF. CDR3 in DNA: TGTGCCAGTAGCGACAGGGGGCACACAGATACGCAGTATTTT. J is TRBJ2-3 and V is TRBV19, with 10 bases aligning to TRBD1. The CDR3 runs to 14 residues. Per germline, CDR1 LNHDA and CDR2 SQIVND (reference sequence). V lost 6 bases, J lost 2 bases, and 2 bases stayed unmatched. Full variable domain (outside the CDR3, taken from reference TRBV19 and TRBJ2-3): DGGITQSPKYLFRKEGQNVTLSCEQNLNHDAMYWYRQDPGQGLRLIYYSQIVNDFQKGDIAEGYSVSREKKESFPLTVTSAQKNPTAFYLCASSDRGHTDTQYFGPGTRLTVL.

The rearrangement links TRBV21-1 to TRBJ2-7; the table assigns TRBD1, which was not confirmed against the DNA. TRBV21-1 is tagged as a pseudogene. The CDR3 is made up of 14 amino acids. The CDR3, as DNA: TGTGCCAGCTGGCAACTGGACAGGGGCCACGAGCAGTACTTC. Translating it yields CASWQLDRGHEQYF.

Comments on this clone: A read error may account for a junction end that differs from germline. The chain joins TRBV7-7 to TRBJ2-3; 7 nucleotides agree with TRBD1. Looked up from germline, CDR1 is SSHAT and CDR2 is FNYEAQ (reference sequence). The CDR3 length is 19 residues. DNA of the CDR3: TGTGCTAGCAGCTTATTCGACAGGGTCCCAAATTCTCGCACAGATACGCAGTATTTT. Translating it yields CASSLFDRVPNSRTDTQYF.

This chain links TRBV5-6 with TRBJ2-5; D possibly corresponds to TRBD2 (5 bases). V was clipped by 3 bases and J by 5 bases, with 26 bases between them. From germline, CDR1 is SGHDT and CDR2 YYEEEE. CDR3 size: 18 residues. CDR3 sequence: CASSSPRAGLAVGETQYF. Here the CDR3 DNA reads TGTGCCAGCAGCTCACCTCGGGCGGGCCTCGCTGTAGGGGAGACCCAGTACTTC.